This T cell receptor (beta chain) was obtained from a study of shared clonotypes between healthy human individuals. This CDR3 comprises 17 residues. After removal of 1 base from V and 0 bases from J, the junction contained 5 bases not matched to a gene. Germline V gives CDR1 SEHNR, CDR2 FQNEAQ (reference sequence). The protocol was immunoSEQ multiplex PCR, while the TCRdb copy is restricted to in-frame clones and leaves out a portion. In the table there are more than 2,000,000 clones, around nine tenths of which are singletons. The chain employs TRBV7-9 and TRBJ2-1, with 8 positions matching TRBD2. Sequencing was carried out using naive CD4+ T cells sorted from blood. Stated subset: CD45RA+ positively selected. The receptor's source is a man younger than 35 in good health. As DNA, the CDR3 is TGTGCCAGCAGCTTAGACACTAGCGGCCCCTCCTACAATGAGCAGTTCTTC. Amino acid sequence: CASSLDTSGPSYNEQFF.